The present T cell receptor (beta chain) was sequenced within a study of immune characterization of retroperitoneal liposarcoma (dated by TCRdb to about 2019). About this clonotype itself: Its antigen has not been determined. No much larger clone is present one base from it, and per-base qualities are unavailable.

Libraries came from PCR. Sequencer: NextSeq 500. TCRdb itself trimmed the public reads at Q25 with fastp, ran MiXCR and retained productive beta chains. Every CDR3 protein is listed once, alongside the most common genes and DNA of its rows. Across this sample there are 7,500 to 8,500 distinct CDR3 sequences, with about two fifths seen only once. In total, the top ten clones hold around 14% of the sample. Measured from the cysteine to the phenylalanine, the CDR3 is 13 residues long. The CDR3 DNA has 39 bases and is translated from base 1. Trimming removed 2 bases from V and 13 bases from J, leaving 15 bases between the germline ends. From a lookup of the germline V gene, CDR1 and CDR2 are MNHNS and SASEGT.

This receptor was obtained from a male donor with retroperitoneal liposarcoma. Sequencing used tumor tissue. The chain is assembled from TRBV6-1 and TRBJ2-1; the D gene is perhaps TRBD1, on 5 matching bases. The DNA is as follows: TGTGCCAGCAGTGAAACCAGGGCGGAGACCCAGTTCTTC. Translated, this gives CASSETRAETQFF.